The rows below give T cell receptor beta chains drawn from one sample of a study of regulatory T cells in long-lasting Graves disease. TCRdb called the multiplex PCR reads again in MiXCR, with one record for every CDR3 protein. The data hold around 420,000 distinct CDR3 sequences, with roughly 16% observed a single time. Sequencing used peripheral blood mononuclear cells (PBMCs), obtained at new diagnosis, from a patient treated with antithyroid drugs. The receptors originated from a female donor with Graves disease. The conserved cysteine and the conserved F or W are not part of the CDR3 here. The order of the fields is clone size, V gene, J gene, CDR3 protein. Only some rows state a clone size, as once, few, many or a class for expanded clones.

>many|TRBV6-2/TRBV6-3|TRBJ2-3
ASSYSTQVATDTQY
>many|TRBV20-1|TRBJ2-7
SARNHRGSYEQY
>NA|TRBV6-5|TRBJ1-2
ASSYALQPLYGYT
>many|TRBV11-2|TRBJ2-1
ASIRTQGSDEQF
>many|TRBV6-1|TRBJ2-1
ASSEYGADEQF
>many|TRBV2|TRBJ2-7
ATGQGGIGEQY
>NA|TRBV28|TRBJ2-1
ASSLAGLAGGLYNEQF
>many|TRBV13|TRBJ2-3
ASSWEDNPTSGGADTQY
>many|TRBV3-1|TRBJ2-1
ASSQESASSYNEQF
>NA|TRBV5-1|NA
ASSLGTYYEQY
>many|TRBV28|TRBJ2-7
ASSLGLARYEQY
>NA|TRBV19|TRBJ2-1
ASNRLAGYKQF
>many|TRBV5-5|TRBJ2-2
ASSPSYTGELF
>NA|TRBV7-2|TRBJ2-1
ASSLVLAGGEQF
>few|TRBV19|TRBJ1-1
ASSIGFGSTEAF
>many|TRBV12-3/TRBV12-4|TRBJ1-1
ASSFGVGYTEAF
>NA|TRBV20-1|TRBJ1-2
SARLGYGYT
>many|TRBV2|NA
ASSEALASGRKTQY
>many|TRBV7-9|TRBJ2-7
ASSRRISYEQY
>few|TRBV28|TRBJ2-1
ASSTRTGRYEQF
>many|TRBV20-1|TRBJ2-1
SARVKRGGLNEQF
>many|TRBV29-1|TRBJ2-7
SVRVSSGTYEQY
>many|TRBV7-3|TRBJ2-7
ASTHSGQQLYEQY
>many|TRBV18|TRBJ1-5
ASSPGEDQPQH
>NA|TRBV7-6|NA
AGSDRRREETQY
>many|TRBV19|TRBJ1-1
ASSNIQGSNTEAF
>many|TRBV12-5|TRBJ1-5
ASGLVLRGLATRDQPQH
>many|TRBV7-9|TRBJ1-2
ASSLYREHGYT
>many|TRBV30|TRBJ2-3
AWSGAASTDTQY
>NA|TRBV9|TRBJ2-2
ASSAPSGGYTGELF
>many|TRBV6-5|TRBJ2-7
ASSLHGTPYEQY
>many|TRBV19|TRBJ2-1
ASSIGATKSLTYNEQF
>many|TRBV3-1|TRBJ1-1
ASSQAMNTEAF
>many|TRBV3-1|TRBJ1-3
ASSQDRAEGNTIY
>many|TRBV5-1|TRBJ2-1
ASSLGGAEQF
>once|TRBV12-3/TRBV12-4|TRBJ2-5
ASSFKAVETQY
>few|TRBV4-3|TRBJ1-1
ASSQGPTVRTEAF
>many|TRBV7-2|TRBJ1-6
ASSSWRTGGNSPLH
>many|TRBV4-3|TRBJ2-1
ASSRELAWNEQF
>many|TRBV7-2|TRBJ2-3
AISPSTDTQY
>few|TRBV12-3/TRBV12-4|TRBJ1-6
ASSLSGQSPLH
>NA|TRBV4-1|TRBJ2-7
ASSLLASSGEQY
>many|TRBV12-3/TRBV12-4|TRBJ2-5
ASSLMEGAGETQY
>many|TRBV27|TRBJ1-1
ASIKMGGEAF
>many|TRBV7-9|TRBJ2-7
ASRSDRSYYEQY
>many|TRBV10-1|TRBJ2-1
ATNRDSGAIEQF
>NA|TRBV12-5|TRBJ1-5
ASGFVHSGTPGSQPQH
>many|TRBV25-1|TRBJ2-2
ASSELQGADTGELF
>many|TRBV5-5|TRBJ2-3
ASSLSLGRDTQY